The 5 T cell receptor beta chains reported below all come from one sample, sequenced in a study of human T cells and chemical hapten exposure (dated by TCRdb to the early 2020s). Total RNA was extracted from unfractionated whole blood that had been collected in Tempus Blood RNA tubes. Library preparation was by 5' RACE. The reads were generated on an Illumina MiSeq. In-frame beta chains were kept once TCRdb had trimmed the public reads at Q25 with fastp and called clones with MiXCR. Here each entry gathers all rows of one CDR3 protein and keeps the most common genes and DNA. This sample has 100,000 to 120,000 distinct CDR3 sequences in its table, and 15% to 20% of those were observed once. The ten largest account for around 3% of the sample. The source of these receptors is a human donor in good health.

This clonotype has a handful of counts. The V gene is TRBV3-1, the J gene TRBJ1-4; D is perhaps TRBD1 (6 bases). Looked up from germline, CDR1 is LGHDT and CDR2 is YNNKEL (reference sequence). V was shortened by 1 base and J by 10 bases, with 16 bases between the two germline ends. The CDR3 loop spans 15 amino acids. The CDR3 sequence is CASSQARTDGGKLFF. As DNA, the CDR3 is TGTGCCAGCAGCCAAGCGAGGACAGATGGGGGAAAACTGTTTTTT.

This clonotype occurred a few times. The chain employs TRBV5-1 and TRBJ2-5; 8 bases line up with TRBD1. After removal of 4 bases from V and 6 bases from J, the junction contained 8 bases not matched to a gene. Per the germline V gene, CDR1 is SGHRS and CDR2 is YFSETQ. The CDR3 sequence is 14 residues long. As DNA, the CDR3 is TGCGCCAGCAGCGGCGGGACAGGCACACAGACCCAGTACTTC. This encodes CASSGGTGTQTQYF.

This chain's CDR3 is CASSIAGAPYNEQFF. For the CDR3, the DNA is TGTGCCAGTAGTATCGCGGGCGCCCCATACAATGAGCAGTTCTTC. The chain has TRBV19 and TRBJ2-1, with a weak D call TRBD2 (5 bases). CDR1 and CDR2 from the germline V gene are LNHDA and SQIVND (reference sequence). The CDR3 sequence is 15 residues long. Trimming stripped 3 bases from V and 4 bases from J, with 13 bases between.

Turning to this clonotype: The junction and the germline gene differ at one end; a read error may be behind it. The rearrangement links TRBV28 to TRBJ2-4; TRBD2 might be the D (5 bases). The V gene's germline CDR1 is MDHEN and CDR2 SYDVKM. The CDR3 loop spans 18 amino acids. CDR3 amino acids: CASGFPRSGSLAKNIQYF. CDR3 nucleotide sequence: TGTGCCAGCGGTTTCCCCCGCTCGGGGTCATTAGCCAAAAACATTCAGTACTTC.

This clonotype has a handful of counts. This chain uses TRBV5-5 with TRBJ1-6, with unresolved D. V lost 4 bases and J 9 bases, leaving 14 bases between the germline ends. CDR3 length: 14 residues. The germline V gene encodes CDR1 SGHKS and CDR2 YYEKEE (reference sequence). Here the CDR3 reads CASSPRSLGSPLHF. The CDR3 nucleotides are TGTGCCAGCAGCCCCCGGTCCCTAGGTTCACCCCTCCACTTT. Drawing the rest from reference TRBV5-5 and TRBJ1-6, the complete variable domain is DAGVTQSPTHLIKTRGQQVTLRCSPISGHKSVSWYQQVLGQGPQFIFQYYEKEERGRGNFPDRFSARQFPNYSSELNVNALLLGDSALYLCASSPRSLGSPLHFGNGTRLTVT.